The next 22 T cell receptor beta chains were all read from a single sample in a study of cytomegalovirus exposure and HLA in healthy donors. PCR employed 60 Vbeta and 13 Jbeta primers. This table comes from immunoSEQ multiplex PCR, and its TCRdb copy is limited to in-frame clones, with some not included. The table has about 190,000 clones, 75% to 90% seen once; the top ten hold approximately 0.8%. The sequenced sample consisted of PBMCs. These receptors were obtained from a woman aged 18-30 years in good health and CMV-seronegative.

The rearrangement joins TRBV11-3 to TRBJ2-3; TRBD1 aligns across 8 bases. The V gene's germline CDR1 is SGHNT and CDR2 YENEEA. The ends lost 5 bases at V and 1 base at J; junction bases unmatched: 5. The CDR3 is made up of 15 amino acids. CDR3 sequence reads: CASSRGQGGTDTQYF. The DNA for the CDR3 is TGTGCCAGCAGCCGCGGACAGGGTGGCACAGATACGCAGTATTTT.

The rearrangement links TRBV20-1 to TRBJ1-1; no definite D call. The ends were cut back, 3 bases at V and 8 bases at J, with 7 bases in the middle. The V gene's germline CDR1 is DFQATT and CDR2 SNEGSKA (reference sequence). This CDR3 comprises 10 residues. The CDR3 protein is CSASAREAFF. CDR3 nucleotides: TGCAGTGCTAGTGCCAGAGAAGCTTTCTTT.

V is TRBV7-8 and J is TRBJ2-3, with D possibly being TRBD2 (6 bases). V gave up 5 bases and J gave up 2 bases, with 14 bases separating them. Germline-derived CDR1 and CDR2 are SGHVS and FQNEAQ. The length of the CDR3 is 15 residues. CDR3 region: CASSQGRGSTDTQYF. The CDR3 nucleotides are TGTGCCAGCAGCCAAGGGCGGGGATCCACAGATACGCAGTATTTT.

This clone has a single count. The chain has TRBV15 and TRBJ1-2; perhaps TRBD1 as D (5 bases). Germline loops: CDR1 LNHNV, CDR2 YYDKDF (reference sequence). V dropped 3 bases and J dropped 6 bases, with 11 bases sitting between them. This CDR3 comprises 13 residues. The CDR3 bases are TGTGCCACCAGCAGTTCTGGGGGGGATGGCTACACCTTC. This sequence encodes CATSSSGGDGYTF.

In this sample, this clone turned up once. Other DNA variants within this sample encode the same CDR3. The V call is TRBV7-9, the J call TRBJ1-4; 9 nucleotides agree with TRBD1. Germline CDR1 reads SEHNR; CDR2 reads FQNEAQ (reference sequence). Trimming at V came to 4 bases and at J to 6 bases, leaving 6 bases not matched to a gene. This CDR3 has 15 amino acids. The CDR3 sequence: CASSSPGQGYEKLFF. CDR3 coding DNA: TGTGCCAGCAGCTCACCGGGACAGGGTTATGAAAAACTGTTTTTT.

The chain is built from TRBV6-6 and TRBJ2-5; perhaps TRBD2 as D (6 bases). V was trimmed by 4 bases and J by 5 bases, leaving 14 bases between them. The length of the CDR3 is 14 residues. Per the germline V gene, CDR1 is MNHNY and CDR2 is SVGAGI (reference sequence). CDR3 sequence reads: CASSWMQGGETQYF. The CDR3 region has the DNA TGTGCCAGCAGTTGGATGCAGGGAGGTGAGACCCAGTACTTC.

The gene calls are TRBV7-2 and TRBJ2-1; D might be TRBD2 (6 bases). This CDR3 has 16 amino acids. V lost 3 bases to trimming and J lost 0 bases, with 12 bases between them. Per the germline V gene, CDR1 is SGHTA and CDR2 is FQGNSA. Here the CDR3 reads CASSFFSGSSYNEQFF. The CDR3 bases are TGTGCCAGCAGCTTCTTCAGCGGGTCCTCCTACAATGAGCAGTTCTTC.

The rearrangement joins TRBV5-1 to TRBJ1-2, with TRBD1 matching over 9 bases. The CDR3 extends over 15 amino acids. Germline-derived CDR1 and CDR2 are SGHRS and YFSETQ. V dropped 2 bases and J dropped 4; count of bases not matched to a gene: 6. The DNA of the CDR3 is TGCGCCAGCAGCTTACCGGGACAGGGTATCTATGGCTACACCTTC. Residues: CASSLPGQGIYGYTF.

J is TRBJ1-6 and V is TRBV14; D gene ambiguous. V lost 0 bases to trimming and J lost 9 bases, with 18 bases between them. The CDR3 totals 17 residues. CDR1 and CDR2 from the germline V gene are SGHDN and FVKESK. CDR3 protein: CASSQDLGLFLGSPLHF. For the CDR3, the DNA is TGTGCCAGCAGCCAAGATCTTGGACTATTCCTCGGTTCACCCCTCCACTTT.

This clone was seen only a few times. The chain recombines TRBV7-9 with TRBJ2-7; D remains ambiguous. Trimming stripped 4 bases from V and 5 bases from J, with 9 bases between. CDR3 length: 12 amino acids. The germline V gene has CDR1 SEHNR and CDR2 FQNEAQ (reference sequence). CDR3: CASSSAANEQYF. The CDR3 bases are TGTGCCAGCAGCTCGGCGGCGAACGAGCAGTACTTC.

This sequence joins TRBV10-1 and TRBJ2-1; TRBD2 matches 15 bases. This CDR3 spans 18 amino acids. J was trimmed by 1 base and V by 4 bases; bases with no gene match: 5. Germline V gene sequence: CDR1 WNHNN, CDR2 SYGVQD (reference sequence). In DNA form, the CDR3 reads TGCGCCAGCAGTGGGGGGACTAGCGGGGGGCTATCCTACAATGAGCAGTTCTTC. Translation gives CASSGGTSGGLSYNEQFF.

This chain joins TRBV6-6 and TRBJ2-7; 8 nucleotides agree with TRBD1. V was pared by 6 bases and J by 2 bases, with 3 bases of the junction left unmatched. The V gene's germline CDR1 is MNHNY and CDR2 SVGAGI (reference sequence). CDR3 length: 13 residues. CDR3 amino acids: CASRDRAAYEQYF. The CDR3 bases are TGTGCCAGCAGGGACAGGGCAGCCTACGAGCAGTACTTC.

The rearrangement links TRBV5-8 to TRBJ2-1; tentative D call: TRBD2 (5 bases). The CDR3 sequence is 13 residues long. V lost 3 bases and J lost 3, with 7 bases in between. Germline V CDR1 and CDR2: SGHTS, YDEGEE. This CDR3 is CASSSSNYNEQFF. The CDR3 coding sequence is TGTGCCAGCAGCTCTAGCAACTACAATGAGCAGTTCTTC.

The V gene is TRBV5-1, the J gene TRBJ2-1, with 10 bases fitting TRBD1. The CDR3 runs 16 residues. V shed 4 bases and J 4 bases; nucleotides not matched to a gene: 8. CDR1 is SGHRS and CDR2 is YFSETQ in the germline V gene. CDR3 region: CASSAAGTGDYNEQFF. The CDR3 DNA follows: TGCGCCAGCAGCGCAGCTGGGACAGGGGATTACAATGAGCAGTTCTTC.

The chain uses TRBV7-2 and TRBJ2-2; 10 nucleotides agree with TRBD2. Germline CDR1 and CDR2: SGHTA and FQGNSA. The CDR3 runs 19 residues. After removal of 6 bases from V and 0 bases from J, the junction contained 13 bases not matched to a gene. CDR3 sequence: CASSTGWPSGSANTGELFF. The CDR3 DNA reads TGTGCCAGCAGTACAGGTTGGCCTAGCGGGAGCGCGAACACCGGGGAGCTGTTTTTT. Drawing the rest from reference TRBV7-2 and TRBJ2-2, the complete variable domain is GAGVSQSPSNKVTEKGKDVELRCDPISGHTALYWYRQSLGQGLEFLIYFQGNSAPDKSGLPSDRFSAERTGGSVSTLTIQRTQQEDSAVYLCASSTGWPSGSANTGELFFGEGSRLTVL.

This clone was found once. CDR3 sequence: CASSIDSQETQYF. CDR3 DNA: TGTGCCAGCAGTATCGACAGCCAAGAGACCCAGTACTTC. This chain links TRBV27 with TRBJ2-5, with a weak D call TRBD1 (5 bases). Germline CDR1 is MNHEY and CDR2 is SMNVEV (reference sequence). Trimming took 5 bases from V and 1 from J, leaving 8 bases between them. There are 13 residues in the CDR3.

The chain uses TRBV7-9 and TRBJ2-7; TRBD2 aligns across 7 bases. Germline trimming cut 1 base from V and 6 bases from J; bases unmatched to any gene: 15. CDR3 length: 17 amino acids. Germline lookup yields CDR1 SEHNR and CDR2 FQNEAQ (reference sequence). Written as DNA, the CDR3 is TGTGCCAGCAGCTTAGGCTGGGAGGGGATCAGCCCCACCGAGCAGTACTTC. Protein sequence: CASSLGWEGISPTEQYF.

J is TRBJ2-1 and V is TRBV7-6; 7 positions agree with TRBD2. Germline V gives CDR1 SGHVS, CDR2 FNYEAQ. The length of the CDR3 is 18 residues. The V segment lost 1 base and the J segment 3 bases; nucleotides outside the gene matches: 12. In DNA, the CDR3 is TGTGCCAGCAGCTTAGTAGTGGGGGGGGGAAACCTCTACAATGAGCAGTTCTTC. As protein: CASSLVVGGGNLYNEQFF.

This sequence joins TRBV25-1 and TRBJ2-1; TRBD2 aligns across 8 bases. V shed 4 bases and J 5 bases; nucleotides not matched to a gene: 7. This CDR3 has 15 amino acids. Germline V CDR1 and CDR2: MGHDK, SYGVNS. In DNA form, the CDR3 reads TGTGCCAGCAGTGCGGGAGGGCTAAGAAACAATGAGCAGTTCTTC. This codes for CASSAGGLRNNEQFF.

J is TRBJ1-1 and V is TRBV5-1, with 7 bases fitting TRBD1. The trim removed 2 bases at V and 4 bases at J, leaving 5 bases unmatched. The CDR3 has 14 residues. The germline V gene has CDR1 SGHRS and CDR2 YFSETQ. The CDR3 coding sequence is TGCGCCAGCAGCTTACCGACAGGGCGCACTGAAGCTTTCTTT. As protein: CASSLPTGRTEAFF.

This rearrangement joins TRBV19 to TRBJ1-1; D not resolved. The germline V and J ends were trimmed by 7 bases and 1 base, with 7 bases remaining between them. This CDR3 has 12 amino acids. Germline V gives CDR1 LNHDA, CDR2 SQIVND (reference sequence). CDR3 region: CASTNGNTEAFF. DNA of the CDR3: TGTGCCAGTACCAACGGGAACACTGAAGCTTTCTTT.

This chain links TRBV19 with TRBJ2-2; D unresolved. Trimming pared 3 bases from V and 1 base from J, leaving 6 bases between. The germline V gene encodes CDR1 LNHDA and CDR2 SQIVND (reference sequence). The CDR3 has 14 amino acids. The CDR3, as DNA: TGTGCCAGTAGTATCACCGGGAACACCGGGGAGCTGTTTTTT. Protein: CASSITGNTGELFF.